This entry describes one TCR beta chain. CDR1 SNHLY and CDR2 FYNNEI come from the germline V gene. Trimming left V 7 bases short and J 2 bases short, with 14 bases between. This CDR3 comprises 14 residues. In the original processing: How many nucleated cells were present was estimated from reference gene primer amplification. Libraries were prepared by immunoSEQ multiplex PCR; TCRdb keeps only in-frame clonotypes and omits some of them. From that table come the V and J calls and clone size; the DNA was used to work out D and trimming. The profile covers some 50,000 clones, with approximately 78% appearing a single time and roughly 7.7% taken by the ten largest. The sample belongs to a study of blood T cell repertoires in COVID-19. Study-wide context: From the United States, Italy and Spain came samples of acute and convalescent COVID-19. PBMCs, B-cell-depleted T cells, or T cells were the source of the cDNA or gDNA that made up the material.

This chain uses TRBV2 with TRBJ1-1; a weak D match, TRBD1 (6 bases). Material: peripheral blood. The receptor was isolated from a woman of 80 years or more with acute or convalescent COVID-19. This CDR3 is CASTVDSSNTEAFF. The DNA of the CDR3 is TGTGCCAGCACAGTGGACAGCTCAAACACTGAAGCTTTCTTT.